This T cell receptor (beta chain) was identified in a study of preoperative IRX-2 immunotherapy in early breast cancer. J gave up 3 bases and V 6 bases, and 10 bases lay outside the gene matches. Germline CDR1 is MDHEN and CDR2 is SYDVKM. The CDR3 covers 15 residues. The table lists this clone with a count of one. Profiled with immunoSEQ multiplex PCR; TCRdb holds only in-frame clones, not every one. The table records around 30,000 clones, approximately 84% of them present only once. The sample's treatment: preoperative locoregional IRX-2 cytokine immunotherapy. This phase Ib study tested locoregional IRX-2 cytokine immunotherapy given before surgery.

Sample: lymph node tissue, taken before IRX-2 immunotherapy. The source of this sequence is a human donor with breast cancer. V usage is TRBV28 and J usage is TRBJ1-1; 7 bases line up with TRBD1. As DNA, the CDR3 is TGTGCCAGCAGCCCCCCCGACAGGGATGACACTGAAGCTTTCTTT. Its translation is CASSPPDRDDTEAFF.